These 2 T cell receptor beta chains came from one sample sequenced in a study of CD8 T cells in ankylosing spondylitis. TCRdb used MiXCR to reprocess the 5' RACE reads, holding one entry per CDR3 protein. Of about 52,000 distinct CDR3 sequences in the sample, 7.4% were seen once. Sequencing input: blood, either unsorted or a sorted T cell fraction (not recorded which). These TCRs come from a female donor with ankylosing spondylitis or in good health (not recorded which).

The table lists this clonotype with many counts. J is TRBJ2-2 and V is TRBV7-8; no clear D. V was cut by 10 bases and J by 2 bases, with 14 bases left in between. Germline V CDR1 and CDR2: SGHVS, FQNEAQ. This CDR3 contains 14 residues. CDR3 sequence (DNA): TGTGCCACCAAGGACCATCCAAACACCGGGGAGCTGTTTTTT. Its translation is CATKDHPNTGELFF.

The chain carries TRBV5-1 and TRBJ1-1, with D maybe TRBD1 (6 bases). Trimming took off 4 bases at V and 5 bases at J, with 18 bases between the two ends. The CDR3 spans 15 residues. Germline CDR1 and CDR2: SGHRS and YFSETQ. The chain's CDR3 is CASSLGLGARTEAFF. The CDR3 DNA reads TGCGCCAGCAGCCTGGGGTTGGGGGCTCGGACTGAAGCTTTCTTT.